This TCR beta chain is from a study of follicular helper T cells after annual influenza vaccination. Regarding the study as a whole: Plasmablast frequency change correlated with clonality change in ICOS+CD38+ cTfh. Just about 9.5-21% of cells analyzed had recovered productive TCRB sequences.

Survey level resolution was used for TCRB sequencing. The method was immunoSEQ multiplex PCR; TCRdb's version includes in-frame clones alone and lacks a portion of them. The repertoire holds about 5,300 clones, around 90% seen once, with over 1.2% in the top ten. This sample's time point: 2013-2014 season, 7 days after vaccination. As regards this clone: Its antigen is still unknown.

Germline V gene data show CDR1 as LNHDA and CDR2 as SQIVND (reference sequence). The V segment lost 3 bases and the J segment 5 bases; nucleotides outside the gene matches: 9. The CDR3 spans 16 residues. Sequences were derived from CXCR5+ CD38- circulating T follicular helper cells from blood, sampled 7 days after influenza vaccination. Subset indicated: circulating Tfh, non-naive CD4+CXCR5+PD-1+ (ICOS+CD38+ or ICOS-CD38-). The sequence was collected from an adult who received the influenza vaccine. The chain carries TRBV19 and TRBJ2-2, with TRBD1 identical over 7 bases. This CDR3 reads CASSMRGQTGTGELFF. The CDR3 nucleotides are TGTGCCAGTAGTATGAGGGGACAGACAGGGACCGGGGAGCTGTTTTTT.